Detailed here is one T cell receptor beta chain. Authors' data handling: Estimates of nucleated cell counts were drawn from the amplification of reference gene primers. TCRdb keeps only in-frame clones here, not all; method: immunoSEQ multiplex PCR. The DNA was the basis for D and trimming; V, J and clone size are from that table. Of approximately 180,000 clones in the sample, approximately 92% were seen once. These data originate in a study of blood T cell repertoires in COVID-19. At the level of the study: The United States, Italy and Spain supplied acute and convalescent COVID-19 samples. From T cells, B-cell-depleted T cells, or PBMCs came the material, which was cDNA or gDNA.

The CDR3 is 16 residues long. Germline assignment: CDR1 SGDLS and CDR2 YYNGEE. The V end was cut by 3 bases, the J end by 4 bases, with 19 bases between. The sample comprised peripheral blood. The TCR comes from a man aged 50 to 59 with acute or convalescent COVID-19. The V call is TRBV9, the J call TRBJ2-5; the D gene is possibly TRBD1 (5 bases). The CDR3 sequence: CASSEAQGRGRETQYF. The CDR3, as DNA: TGTGCCAGCAGCGAGGCGCAGGGAAGGGGTCGAGAGACCCAGTACTTC.